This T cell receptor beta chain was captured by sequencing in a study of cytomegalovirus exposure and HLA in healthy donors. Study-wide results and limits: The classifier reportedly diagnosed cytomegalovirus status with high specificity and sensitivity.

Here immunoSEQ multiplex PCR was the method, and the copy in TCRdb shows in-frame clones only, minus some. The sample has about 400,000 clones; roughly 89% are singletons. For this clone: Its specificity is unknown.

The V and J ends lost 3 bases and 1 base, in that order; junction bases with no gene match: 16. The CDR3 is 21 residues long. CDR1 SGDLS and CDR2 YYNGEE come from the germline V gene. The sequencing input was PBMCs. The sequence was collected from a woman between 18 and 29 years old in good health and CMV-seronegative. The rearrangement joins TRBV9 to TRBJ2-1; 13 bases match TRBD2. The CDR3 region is CASSDNPGTSGKGTSYNEQFF. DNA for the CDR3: TGTGCCAGCAGCGACAACCCCGGGACTAGCGGGAAGGGGACGTCCTACAATGAGCAGTTCTTC.